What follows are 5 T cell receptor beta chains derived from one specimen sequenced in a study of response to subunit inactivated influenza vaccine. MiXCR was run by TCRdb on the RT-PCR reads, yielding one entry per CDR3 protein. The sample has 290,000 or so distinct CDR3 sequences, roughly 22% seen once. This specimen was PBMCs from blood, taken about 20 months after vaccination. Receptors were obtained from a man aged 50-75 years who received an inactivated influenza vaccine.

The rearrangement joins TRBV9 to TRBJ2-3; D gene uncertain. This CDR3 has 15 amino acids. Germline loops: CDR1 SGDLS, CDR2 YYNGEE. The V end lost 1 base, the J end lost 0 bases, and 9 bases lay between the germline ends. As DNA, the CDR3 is TGTGCCAGCAGCGTATCGGCAGGTAGCACAGATACGCAGTATTTT. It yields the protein CASSVSAGSTDTQYF.

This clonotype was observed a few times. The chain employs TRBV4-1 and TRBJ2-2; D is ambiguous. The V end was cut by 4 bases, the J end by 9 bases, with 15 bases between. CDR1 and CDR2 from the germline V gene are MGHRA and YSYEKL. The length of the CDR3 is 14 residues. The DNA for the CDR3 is TGCGCCAGCAGCCCTCTACCCCGAAGGCGGGAGCTGTTTTTT. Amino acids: CASSPLPRRRELFF.

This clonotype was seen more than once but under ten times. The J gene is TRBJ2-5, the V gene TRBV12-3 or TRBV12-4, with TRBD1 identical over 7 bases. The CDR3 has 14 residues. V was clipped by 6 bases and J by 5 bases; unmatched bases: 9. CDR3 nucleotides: TGTGCCAGCAGGCTTACAGGGGTCCAGGAGACCCAGTACTTC. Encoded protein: CASRLTGVQETQYF.

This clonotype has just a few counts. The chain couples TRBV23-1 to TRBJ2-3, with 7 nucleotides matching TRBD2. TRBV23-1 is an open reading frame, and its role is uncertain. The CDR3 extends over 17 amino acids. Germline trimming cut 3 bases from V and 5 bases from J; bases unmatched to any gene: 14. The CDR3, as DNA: TGCGCCAGCAGTCACCCGAGGAGCGGGGTCCCAAAAGATACGCAGTATTTT. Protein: CASSHPRSGVPKDTQYF.

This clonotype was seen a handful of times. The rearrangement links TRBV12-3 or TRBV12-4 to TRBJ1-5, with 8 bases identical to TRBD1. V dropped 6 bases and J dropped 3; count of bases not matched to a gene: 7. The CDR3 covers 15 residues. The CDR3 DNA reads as TGTGCCAGCAGGGGGGGACAGGAGCACAATCAGCCCCAGCATTTT. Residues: CASRGGQEHNQPQHF.